This entry lists 14 T cell receptor beta chains sequenced from one sample in a study of cytomegalovirus exposure and HLA in healthy donors. Amplification used 60 Vbeta primers and 13 Jbeta primers. Only in-frame clones appear in the TCRdb table, and some are missing; sequencing was by immunoSEQ multiplex PCR. The sample carries some 180,000 clones, 70% to 80% recorded once. Input material: PBMCs. The source of these receptors is an older woman in good health and CMV-seropositive.

The chain joins TRBV7-9 to TRBJ1-2, with TRBD1 as a possible D gene (6 bases). V lost 8 bases, J lost 3 bases, and 10 bases lay in between. The CDR3 loop spans 12 amino acids. CDR1 and CDR2 (germline): SEHNR, FQNEAQ (reference sequence). The CDR3, as DNA: TGTGCCAGCGGCGGGGGCTACTATGGCTACACCTTC. Its translation: CASGGGYYGYTF.

This clone has just a few counts. The CDR3 region has the DNA TGTGCCAGCAGCCAAGGGACAGGGAGCAATCAGCCCCAGCATTTT. Protein: CASSQGTGSNQPQHF. The rearrangement uses TRBV7-2 and TRBJ1-5; the match to TRBD1 covers 9 bases. The CDR3 loop spans 15 amino acids. Trimming took 5 bases from V and 1 from J; bases not matched to a gene: 3. Germline V lookup: CDR1 SGHTA, CDR2 FQGNSA.

The CDR3 DNA follows: TGTGCCAGCAGTGCCACGACGACAGGGGGCGAACCTTTCTTT. Its protein is CASSATTTGGEPFF. The chain employs TRBV6-4 and TRBJ1-1; 10 nucleotides agree with TRBD1. The CDR3 covers 14 residues. V was pared by 4 bases and J by 12 bases, with 11 bases of the junction left unmatched. From germline, CDR1 is MRHNA and CDR2 SNTAGT.

The gene calls are TRBV9 and TRBJ1-1; no firm D call. There are 11 residues in the CDR3. V shed 5 bases and J shed 3 bases, with 5 bases lying between them. In germline, CDR1 is SGDLS, CDR2 YYNGEE. The CDR3 DNA sequence: TGTGCCAGCAGTCCTGACACTGAAGCTTTCTTT. Translated: CASSPDTEAFF.

This sequence joins TRBV4-1 and TRBJ2-1; D may be TRBD2 (5 bases). This CDR3 is built from 15 residues. Germline V lookup: CDR1 MGHRA, CDR2 YSYEKL. V shed 2 bases and J shed 6 bases, with 14 bases lying between them. CDR3 protein: CASSQSGSGSNEQFF. The CDR3 nucleotides read TGCGCCAGCAGCCAATCCGGGTCGGGAAGCAATGAGCAGTTCTTC.

The genes are TRBV10-3 and TRBJ2-6; D call uncertain. The CDR3 totals 13 residues. Germline values: CDR1 ENHRY, CDR2 SYGVKD. The germline V and J ends were trimmed by 8 bases and 0 bases, with 5 bases remaining between them. CDR3 sequence reads: CAIQDSGANVLTF. The CDR3 DNA reads TGTGCCATCCAGGACTCTGGGGCCAACGTCCTGACTTTC.

CDR3 in amino acids: CASRPTQGYSYNSPLHF. CDR3 DNA sequence: TGTGCCAGCAGGCCAACACAGGGTTACTCCTATAATTCACCCCTCCACTTT. The chain carries TRBV27 and TRBJ1-6, with D maybe TRBD1 (6 bases). This CDR3 is 17 amino acids long. V lost 6 bases and J lost 0, with 15 bases in between. Germline V gene lookup returns CDR1 MNHEY and CDR2 SMNVEV (reference sequence).

This clone was counted a single time. This chain uses TRBV18 with TRBJ2-6; 7 bases align to TRBD1. Germline CDR1 and CDR2: KGHSH and LQKENI. V dropped 3 bases and J dropped 2; count of bases not matched to a gene: 4. This CDR3 is 16 amino acids long. The CDR3 protein is CASSPRTGAGANVLTF. DNA for the CDR3: TGTGCCAGCTCACCGCGAACAGGGGCTGGGGCCAACGTCCTGACTTTC.

The chain combines TRBV16 with TRBJ1-5; 9 bases fit TRBD1. Unmatched junction bases numbered 3, after V lost 8 bases and J lost 4 bases. Looked up from germline, CDR1 is KGHSY and CDR2 is FQNENV. The CDR3 is 13 amino acids. The CDR3 protein is CASLGQGNQPQHF. The DNA of the CDR3 is TGTGCCAGCCTAGGACAGGGGAATCAGCCCCAGCATTTT.

V gene TRBV9 combines with J gene TRBJ2-5, with 7 bases identical to TRBD1. After removal of 7 bases from V and 0 bases from J, the junction contained 9 bases not matched to a gene. CDR3 length equals 15 residues. Germline CDR1 SGDLS, CDR2 YYNGEE. The CDR3 is CASAWTGQNQETQYF. As DNA, the CDR3 is TGTGCCAGCGCTTGGACGGGACAGAACCAAGAGACCCAGTACTTC.

This chain joins TRBV5-1 and TRBJ1-2; TRBD1 matches 9 bases. Trimming removed 5 bases from V and 4 bases from J; junction bases left unmatched: 6. The length of the CDR3 is 14 residues. CDR1 SGHRS and CDR2 YFSETQ come from the germline V gene. The CDR3 nucleotides read TGCGCCAGCAGATCAGGGACAGGGAGCTATGGCTACACCTTC. The encoded protein is CASRSGTGSYGYTF.

The chain carries TRBV19 and TRBJ1-4; D not certain. Germline CDR1 and CDR2: LNHDA and SQIVND (reference sequence). V was shortened by 5 bases and J by 7 bases, with 11 bases between the two germline ends. The CDR3 covers 13 residues. The CDR3 sequence: CASSSAVGEKLFF. The CDR3 region has the DNA TGTGCCAGTAGTTCGGCGGTTGGTGAAAAACTGTTTTTT.

The chain combines TRBV20-1 with TRBJ2-4; TRBD1 aligns across 7 bases. The germline CDR1 and CDR2 sequences are DFQATT and SNEGSKA (reference sequence). The CDR3 is made up of 10 amino acids. The J segment lost 13 bases and the V segment lost 3 bases, leaving 3 bases of the junction unmatched. The chain's CDR3 is CSARRDRQYF. In DNA form, the CDR3 reads TGCAGTGCTAGGAGGGACAGACAGTACTTC.

The chain employs TRBV6-4 and TRBJ1-1, with D unclear. Germline V CDR1 and CDR2: MRHNA, SNTAGT. V lost 4 bases to trimming and J lost 1 base, with 7 bases between them. The CDR3 runs to 13 residues. The CDR3 reads CASSVRRNTEAFF. In DNA, the CDR3 is TGTGCCAGCAGTGTTCGCAGGAACACTGAAGCTTTCTTT.